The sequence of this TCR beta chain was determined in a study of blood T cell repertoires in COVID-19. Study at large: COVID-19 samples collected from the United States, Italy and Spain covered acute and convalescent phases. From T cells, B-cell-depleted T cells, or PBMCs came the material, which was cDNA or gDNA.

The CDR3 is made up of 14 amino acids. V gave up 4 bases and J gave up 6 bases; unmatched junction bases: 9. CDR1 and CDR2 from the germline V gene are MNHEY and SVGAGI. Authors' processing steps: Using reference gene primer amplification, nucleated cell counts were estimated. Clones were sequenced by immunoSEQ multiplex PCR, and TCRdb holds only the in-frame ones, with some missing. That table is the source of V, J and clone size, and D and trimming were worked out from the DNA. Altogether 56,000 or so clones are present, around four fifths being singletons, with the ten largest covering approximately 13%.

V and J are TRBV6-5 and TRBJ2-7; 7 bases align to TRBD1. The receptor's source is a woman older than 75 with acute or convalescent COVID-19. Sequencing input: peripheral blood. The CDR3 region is CASSSPGQSSEQYF. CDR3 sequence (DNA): TGTGCCAGCAGTTCTCCGGGACAGTCCAGCGAGCAGTACTTC.